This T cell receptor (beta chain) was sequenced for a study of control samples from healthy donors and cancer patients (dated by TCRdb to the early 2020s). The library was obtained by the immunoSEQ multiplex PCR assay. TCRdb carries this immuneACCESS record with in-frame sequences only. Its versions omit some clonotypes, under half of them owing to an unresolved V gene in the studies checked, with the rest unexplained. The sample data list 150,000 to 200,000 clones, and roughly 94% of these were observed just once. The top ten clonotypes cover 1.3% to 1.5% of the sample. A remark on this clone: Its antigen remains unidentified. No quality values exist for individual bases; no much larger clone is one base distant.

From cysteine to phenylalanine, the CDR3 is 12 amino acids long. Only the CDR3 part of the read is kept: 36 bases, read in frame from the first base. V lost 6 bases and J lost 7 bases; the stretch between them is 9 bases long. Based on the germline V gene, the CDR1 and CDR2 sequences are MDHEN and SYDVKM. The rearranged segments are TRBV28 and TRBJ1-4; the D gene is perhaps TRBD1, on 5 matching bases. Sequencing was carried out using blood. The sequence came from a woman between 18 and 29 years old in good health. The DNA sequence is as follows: TGTGCCAGCAGCTCGACAGTTGAAAAACTGTTTTTT. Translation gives CASSSTVEKLFF.